Following are 13 T cell receptor beta chains from one sample sequenced in a study of early T cells in non-severe SARS-CoV-2 infection. TCRdb redid the calling of the 5' RACE reads with MiXCR, one entry per CDR3 protein. Of about 61,000 distinct CDR3 sequences in the sample, 10% to 14% were seen once. The sequenced material came from whole blood. These receptor sequences come from an adult who was a healthcare worker with PCR-confirmed SARS-CoV-2 infection or an uninfected control (not recorded which).

There are many counts of this clonotype. J is TRBJ2-3 and V is TRBV7-9, with no clear D. Germline V gives CDR1 SEHNR, CDR2 FQNEAQ (reference sequence). The CDR3 contains 14 residues. V was cut by 2 bases and J by 0 bases, with 6 bases left in between. The CDR3 region is CASSLLGSTDTQYF. The CDR3 nucleotides are TGTGCCAGCAGCTTACTGGGAAGCACAGATACGCAGTATTTT.

This clonotype has at least ten counts. The genes are TRBV6-6 and TRBJ2-7; 8 bases are a match to TRBD2. With 2 bases clipped from V and 6 bases from J, the junction kept 6 bases outside the gene matches. The CDR3 consists of 14 residues. Germline V lookup: CDR1 MNHNY, CDR2 SVGAGI (reference sequence). Here the CDR3 reads CASSYDGLASEQYF. CDR3 sequence (DNA): TGTGCCAGCAGTTACGATGGACTAGCTTCCGAGCAGTACTTC.

Concerning this clonotype itself: A much larger clone lies one base from this, so it may be a read error. The chain couples TRBV27 to TRBJ2-7; 10 nucleotides match TRBD2. The CDR3 is 14 residues long. Germline V gives CDR1 MNHEY, CDR2 SMNVEV (reference sequence). CDR3 sequence: CVSSLSGSGGARYF. In DNA form, the CDR3 reads TGTGTCAGCAGTTTATCGGGGAGCGGGGGGGCTCGGTACTTC.

This clonotype was recorded at least ten times. This chain links TRBV29-1 with TRBJ1-1; a possible D gene is TRBD1 (5 bases). Trimming stripped 6 bases from V and 5 bases from J, with 13 bases between. The germline gives CDR1 SQVTM, CDR2 ANQGSEA. The CDR3 consists of 12 residues. The CDR3 loop reads CSVKGRGTEAFF. In DNA, the CDR3 is TGCAGCGTCAAGGGGAGGGGTACTGAAGCTTTCTTT.

V usage is TRBV11-2 and J usage is TRBJ2-2, with no clear D. CDR1 is SGHAT, CDR2 FQNNGV, per germline. This CDR3 contains 11 residues. Trimming cost V 6 bases and J 6 bases, with 5 bases left between them. As DNA, the CDR3 is TGTGCCAGCAGTCCGCCCGGGGAGCTGTTTTTT. It yields the protein CASSPPGELFF.

Turning to this clonotype: Germline and junction disagree at one end, which may indicate a read error. This chain connects TRBV7-9 to TRBJ2-7, with 8 bases matching TRBD1. This CDR3 has 14 residues. The germline V gene encodes CDR1 SEHNR and CDR2 FQNEAQ (reference sequence). This chain's CDR3 is CVSSWGQASYEQYF. The CDR3 DNA reads as TGTGTCAGCAGCTGGGGACAGGCGTCCTACGAGCAGTACTTC.

The V and J genes are TRBV12-5 and TRBJ1-6, with unresolved D. This CDR3 comprises 14 residues. In germline, CDR1 is LGHNT, CDR2 FRNRAP. Trimming stripped 1 base from V and 8 bases from J, with 9 bases between. CDR3 protein: CASGLGTDYSPLHF. CDR3 nucleotides: TGTGCTAGTGGTTTGGGGACGGATTATTCACCCCTCCACTTT.

This clonotype was detected many times. The chain uses TRBV9 and TRBJ1-1; D is undetermined. Trimming shortened V by 0 bases and J by 9 bases, and 9 bases separated the two germline ends. The CDR3 sequence is 12 residues long. CDR1 and CDR2 from the germline V gene are SGDLS and YYNGEE. The chain's CDR3 is CASSVGGGKAFF. The CDR3 DNA reads TGTGCCAGCAGCGTAGGAGGAGGGAAAGCTTTCTTT. The entire variable domain, with the rest obtained from reference TRBV9 and TRBJ1-1, is as follows: DSGVTQTPKHLITATGQRVTLRCSPRSGDLSVYWYQQSLDQGLQFLIQYYNGEERAKGNILERFSAQQFPDLHSELNLSSLELGDSALYFCASSVGGGKAFFGQGTRLTVV.

This clonotype has a count of ten or more. The V and J genes are TRBV7-9 and TRBJ2-1; D is possibly TRBD2 (6 bases). CDR1 is SEHNR, CDR2 FQNEAQ, per germline (reference sequence). There are 15 residues in the CDR3. Trimming removed 5 bases at V and 6 bases at J, with 17 bases between. This chain's CDR3 is CASSPPRGSGNEQFF. As DNA, the CDR3 is TGTGCCAGCAGCCCCCCGCGGGGTAGCGGCAATGAGCAGTTCTTC.

This clonotype occurred many times. The V call is TRBV12-3 or TRBV12-4, the J call TRBJ1-1, with a weak D call TRBD1 (5 bases). Trimming removed 5 bases at V and 2 bases at J, with 9 bases between. The CDR3 is made up of 13 amino acids. CDR3 DNA sequence: TGTGCCAGCAGTCAGACAGCAAACACTGAAGCTTTCTTT. Amino acid sequence: CASSQTANTEAFF.

This clonotype was detected many times. This chain uses TRBV11-2 with TRBJ2-7; the match to TRBD1 covers 8 bases. V dropped 5 bases and J dropped 5; count of bases not matched to a gene: 8. This CDR3 is built from 14 residues. Germline V gives CDR1 SGHAT, CDR2 FQNNGV. The CDR3 sequence: CASSTSRGQHEQYF. The CDR3 DNA reads as TGTGCCAGCAGCACGAGCAGGGGGCAGCACGAGCAGTACTTC.

This clonotype has a handful of counts. The chain employs TRBV29-1 and TRBJ2-7, with D possibly TRBD2 on 5 matching bases. Trimming left V 4 bases short and J 2 bases short, with 6 bases between. Germline V lookup: CDR1 SQVTM, CDR2 ANQGSEA. The CDR3 extends over 11 amino acids. CDR3 residues: CSVGGTYEQYF. Here the CDR3 DNA reads TGCAGCGTTGGAGGGACCTACGAGCAGTACTTC.

This clonotype was counted between two and nine times. The V gene is TRBV5-1, the J gene TRBJ2-5, with 11 bases lining up with TRBD1. The V gene's germline CDR1 is SGHRS and CDR2 YFSETQ. The V gene end was trimmed by 3 bases and the J gene end by 4 bases; junction bases not matched to a gene: 11. The CDR3 runs to 17 residues. The CDR3 DNA follows: TGCGCCAGCAGCTCGATCAGTACCGGGACAGGGGGAGAGACCCAGTACTTC. Protein: CASSSISTGTGGETQYF.